This T cell receptor beta chain is drawn from a study of cytomegalovirus exposure and HLA in healthy donors. Both 60 Vbeta primers and 13 Jbeta primers went into the PCR. Libraries were prepared by immunoSEQ multiplex PCR; TCRdb keeps only in-frame clonotypes and omits some of them. This table holds about 77,000 clones. The CDR3 has 15 amino acids. V lost 3 bases, J lost 5 bases, and 9 bases stayed unmatched. Looked up from germline, CDR1 is SGDLS and CDR2 is YYNGEE. The chain uses TRBV9 and TRBJ2-3; 7 bases match TRBD2. The sample comprised PBMCs. The TCR was taken from a man between 45 and 60 years old in good health and CMV-seropositive. CDR3 nucleotide sequence: TGTGCCAGCAGCGCGATAGAAAGGGAGGGAGATACGCAGTATTTT. Amino acids: CASSAIEREGDTQYF.